This record concerns one TCR beta chain sequence. The record originates from a study of CD8+ T cells in alopecia areata. The sorting of PBMCs gave CD4+ and CD8+ T cells. Extracted RNA was reverse transcribed, and the resulting cDNA served as sequencing template. Data came from immunoSEQ multiplex PCR; TCRdb stores just in-frame clones and leaves some out. Of about 150,000 clones in the sample, around half were seen once. Germline V gene sequence: CDR1 SGHDT, CDR2 YYEEEE. Germline trimming cut 1 base from V and 6 bases from J; bases unmatched to any gene: 12. CDR3 size: 16 residues. The chain couples TRBV5-6 to TRBJ1-1; TRBD1 aligns across 7 bases. The source is a human donor with alopecia areata. The sequencing used CD8+ T cells sorted from blood, collected at week 0. The CDR3 protein is CASSLRSGGLLAEAFF. CDR3 DNA sequence: TGTGCCAGCAGCTTGAGGTCAGGGGGTCTGCTAGCTGAAGCTTTCTTT.